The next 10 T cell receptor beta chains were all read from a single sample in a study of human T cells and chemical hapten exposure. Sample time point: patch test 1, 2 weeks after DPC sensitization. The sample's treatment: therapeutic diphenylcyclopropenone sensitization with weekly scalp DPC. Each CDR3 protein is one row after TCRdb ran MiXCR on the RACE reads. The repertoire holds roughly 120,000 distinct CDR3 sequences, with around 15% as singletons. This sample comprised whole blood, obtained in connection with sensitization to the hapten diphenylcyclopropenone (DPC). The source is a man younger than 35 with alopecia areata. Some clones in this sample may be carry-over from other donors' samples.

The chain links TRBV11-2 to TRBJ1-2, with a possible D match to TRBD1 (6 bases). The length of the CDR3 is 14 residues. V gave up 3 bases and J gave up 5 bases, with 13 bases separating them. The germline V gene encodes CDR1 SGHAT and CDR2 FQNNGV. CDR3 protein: CASSLDSRSYGYTF. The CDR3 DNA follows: TGTGCCAGCAGCTTGGACAGCCGTTCTTATGGCTACACCTTC.

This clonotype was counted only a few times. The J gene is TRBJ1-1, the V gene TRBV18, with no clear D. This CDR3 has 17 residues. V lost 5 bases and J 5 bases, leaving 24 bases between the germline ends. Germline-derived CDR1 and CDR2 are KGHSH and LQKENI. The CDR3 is CASSSYFSTEARTEAFF. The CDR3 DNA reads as TGTGCCAGCTCATCCTACTTCTCGACGGAGGCGAGGACTGAAGCTTTCTTT.

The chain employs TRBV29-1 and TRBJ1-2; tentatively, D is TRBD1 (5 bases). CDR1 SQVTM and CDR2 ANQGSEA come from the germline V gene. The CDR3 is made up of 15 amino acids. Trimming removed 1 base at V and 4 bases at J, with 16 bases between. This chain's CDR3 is CSVEAHSGEGYGYTF. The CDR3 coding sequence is TGCAGCGTTGAAGCTCACTCGGGGGAAGGCTATGGCTACACCTTC.

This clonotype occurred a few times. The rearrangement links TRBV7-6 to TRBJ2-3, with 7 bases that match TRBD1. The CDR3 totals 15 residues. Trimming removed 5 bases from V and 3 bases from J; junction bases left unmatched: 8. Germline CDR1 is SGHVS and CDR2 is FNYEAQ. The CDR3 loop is CASSETGVGTDTQYF. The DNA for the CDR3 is TGTGCCAGCAGCGAAACAGGGGTGGGTACAGATACGCAGTATTTT.

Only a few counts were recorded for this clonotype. The CDR3 sequence: CASSENLFQYSYNEQFF. For the CDR3, the DNA is TGCGCCAGCAGTGAGAATTTGTTCCAATACTCCTACAATGAGCAGTTCTTC. The chain is built from TRBV10-1 and TRBJ2-1, with D unresolved. V was clipped by 2 bases and J by 0 bases, with 14 bases between them. This CDR3 region has 17 residues. Germline CDR1 WNHNN, CDR2 SYGVQD (reference sequence).

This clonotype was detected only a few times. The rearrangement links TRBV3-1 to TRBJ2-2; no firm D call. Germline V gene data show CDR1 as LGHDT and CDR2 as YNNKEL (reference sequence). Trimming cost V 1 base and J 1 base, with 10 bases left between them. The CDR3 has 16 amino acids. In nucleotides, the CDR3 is TGTGCCAGCAGCCAAGCTCAAAACATGAACACCGGGGAGCTGTTTTTT. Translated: CASSQAQNMNTGELFF.

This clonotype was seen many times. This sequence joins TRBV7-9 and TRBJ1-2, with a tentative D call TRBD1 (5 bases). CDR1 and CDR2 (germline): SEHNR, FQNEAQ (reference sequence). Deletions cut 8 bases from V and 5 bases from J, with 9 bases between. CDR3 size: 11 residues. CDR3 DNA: TGTGCCAGCGGAGGGGTATATGGCTACACCTTC. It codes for CASGGVYGYTF.

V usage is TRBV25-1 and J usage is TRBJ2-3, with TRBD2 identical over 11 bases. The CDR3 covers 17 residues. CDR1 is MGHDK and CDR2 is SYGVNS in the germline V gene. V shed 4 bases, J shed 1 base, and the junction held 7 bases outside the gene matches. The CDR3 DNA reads TGTGCCAGCAGTGCCACTAGCGGGGGTGCTCGCACAGATACGCAGTATTTT. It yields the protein CASSATSGGARTDTQYF.

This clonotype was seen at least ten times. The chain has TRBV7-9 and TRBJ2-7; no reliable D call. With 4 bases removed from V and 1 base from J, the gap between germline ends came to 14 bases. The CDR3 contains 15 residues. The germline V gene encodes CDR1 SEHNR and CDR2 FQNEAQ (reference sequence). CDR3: CASSSPRRLSYEQYF. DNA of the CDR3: TGTGCCAGCAGCTCCCCCCGCAGGTTATCCTACGAGCAGTACTTC. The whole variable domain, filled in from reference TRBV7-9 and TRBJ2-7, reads DTGVSQNPRHKITKRGQNVTFRCDPISEHNRLYWYRQTLGQGPEFLTYFQNEAQLEKSRLLSDRFSAERPKGSFSTLEIQRTEQGDSAMYLCASSSPRRLSYEQYFGPGTRLTVT.

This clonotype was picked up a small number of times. The CDR3: CSVWSGNTIYF. The CDR3 nucleotides are TGCAGCGTCTGGTCTGGAAACACCATATATTTT. The chain links TRBV29-1 to TRBJ1-3; D ambiguous. The V and J ends lost 6 bases and 1 base respectively, with 4 bases between them. Germline loops: CDR1 SQVTM, CDR2 ANQGSEA. This CDR3 is built from 11 residues.